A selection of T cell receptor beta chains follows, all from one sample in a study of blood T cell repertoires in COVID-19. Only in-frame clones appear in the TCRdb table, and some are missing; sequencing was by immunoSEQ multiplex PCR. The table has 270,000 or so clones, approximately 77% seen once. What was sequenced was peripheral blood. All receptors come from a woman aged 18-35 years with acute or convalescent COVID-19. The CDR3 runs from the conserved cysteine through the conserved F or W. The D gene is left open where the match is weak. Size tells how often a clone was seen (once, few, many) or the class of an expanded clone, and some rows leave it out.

TGTGCCAGCAGTTACGCCCGGCCCGGGGGGGAGTTCTTC,CASSYARPGGEFF,TRBJ2-1,.,TRBV6-6,TRBD2
TGTGCCAGCAGTCCGGACAGGGCCGCCAATCAGCCCCAGCATTTT,CASSPDRAANQPQHF,TRBJ1-5,.,TRBV6-5,TRBD1
TGTGCCAGCAGTGACGGGACAGGGGCTGAAAAACTGTTTTTT,CASSDGTGAEKLFF,TRBJ1-4,.,TRBV25-1,TRBD1
TGTGCCAGCAGCTTACAGGGGGTCTCTGGAAACACCATATATTTT,CASSLQGVSGNTIYF,TRBJ1-3,.,TRBV6-5,TRBD1
TGTGCCAGCAGCTTAGGCGGGGATGAGCAGTTCTTC,CASSLGGDEQFF,TRBJ2-1,.,TRBV7-2,.
TGTGCCAGCAGTGAACAGTCGGGGAGCTCTGGAAACACCATATATTTT,CASSEQSGSSGNTIYF,TRBJ1-3,.,TRBV25-1,.
TGTGCCAGCTCAGAGGCAAAAAAACTGTTTTTT,CASSEAKKLFF,TRBJ1-4,.,TRBV18,.
TGTGCCAGCAGTGTGCAGGGGAACTATGGCTACACCTTC,CASSVQGNYGYTF,TRBJ1-2,.,TRBV28,.
TGTGCCAGCAGTTTAGACAGCTGGATGGGCTCACCCCTCCACTTT,CASSLDSWMGSPLHF,TRBJ1-6,.,TRBV27,.
TGTGCCACCAGTGCCAGTTACGCGAACACCGGGGAGCTGTTTTTT,CATSASYANTGELFF,TRBJ2-2,.,TRBV24-1,.
TGTGCCAGCAGTTTTCCGGGCAATCAGCCCCAGCATTTT,CASSFPGNQPQHF,TRBJ1-5,.,TRBV6-5,.
TGTGCCAGCAGCCTCGCATCGACAGGGTTAGCTGGAAACACCATATATTTT,CASSLASTGLAGNTIYF,TRBJ1-3,once,TRBV3-1/TRBV3-2,TRBD1
TGCGCCAGCAGCCAAAGCGCGGACTTCTCCTACAATGAGCAGTTCTTC,CASSQSADFSYNEQFF,TRBJ2-1,.,TRBV4-1,.
TGTGCCTGGAGTGCACCCTGGGGCGGAAACACCATATATTTT,CAWSAPWGGNTIYF,TRBJ1-3,.,TRBV30,.
TGTGCCAGCGAGGCCGGGGGAGAAGCTTTCTTT,CASEAGGEAFF,TRBJ1-1,.,TRBV12-3/TRBV12-4,.
TGCGCCAGCAGCCAAGAATCGGCTGACCCTTTGAGGGATGAGCAGTTCTTC,CASSQESADPLRDEQFF,TRBJ2-1,.,TRBV4-1,.
TGTGCCAGCAGCTTACCCCGACAGAACACTGAAGCTTTCTTT,CASSLPRQNTEAFF,TRBJ1-1,.,TRBV11-2,.
TGTGCCAGCAGTTACTCGACCGGGAGGGGTAACAATGAGCAGTTCTTC,CASSYSTGRGNNEQFF,TRBJ2-1,few,TRBV6-5,TRBD2
TGCAGCGTCAAACAGCCTCCTGGAAACACCATATATTTT,CSVKQPPGNTIYF,TRBJ1-3,.,TRBV29-1,.
TGTGCCAGCAGCCAATCTGGGACTAGCGGCCCCTCCTACAATGAGCAGTTCTTC,CASSQSGTSGPSYNEQFF,TRBJ2-1,.,TRBV4-2,TRBD2
TGTGCCAGCAGTTCCGGGACAGCCCTATACACTGAAGCTTTCTTT,CASSSGTALYTEAFF,TRBJ1-1,.,TRBV28,TRBD1
TGTGCCTGGAGTGTTCCAGGGGGGTTCTCTGGAAACACCATATATTTT,CAWSVPGGFSGNTIYF,TRBJ1-3,.,TRBV30,TRBD1
TGTGCCAGCAGTTACTCGGGAGAAGAGACCCAGTACTTC,CASSYSGEETQYF,TRBJ2-5,.,TRBV6-5,.
TGTGCCAGCAGCCCCAGCGGGGGGGGTCAGTTCTTC,CASSPSGGGQFF,TRBJ2-1,.,TRBV12-3/TRBV12-4,TRBD2
TGTGCCAGCAGTGAGGGCCCCGAGGGATGGGAAAAACTGTTTTTT,CASSEGPEGWEKLFF,TRBJ1-4,.,TRBV7-2,.
TGTGCCAGCAGTTCCACCGGGACAGGCTATGGCTACACCTTC,CASSSTGTGYGYTF,TRBJ1-2,.,TRBV6-5,TRBD1
TGTGCCAGCAGCGTAGATCCGGGTTCACCCCTCCACTTT,CASSVDPGSPLHF,TRBJ1-6,.,TRBV9,.
TGTGCCTGGAGTCCCGGCGGGGCTAACTATGGCTACACCTTC,CAWSPGGANYGYTF,TRBJ1-2,.,TRBV30,.
TGTGCCAGCAGTTTACAGGGGTCTGAAGCTTTCTTT,CASSLQGSEAFF,TRBJ1-1,.,TRBV12-3/TRBV12-4,.